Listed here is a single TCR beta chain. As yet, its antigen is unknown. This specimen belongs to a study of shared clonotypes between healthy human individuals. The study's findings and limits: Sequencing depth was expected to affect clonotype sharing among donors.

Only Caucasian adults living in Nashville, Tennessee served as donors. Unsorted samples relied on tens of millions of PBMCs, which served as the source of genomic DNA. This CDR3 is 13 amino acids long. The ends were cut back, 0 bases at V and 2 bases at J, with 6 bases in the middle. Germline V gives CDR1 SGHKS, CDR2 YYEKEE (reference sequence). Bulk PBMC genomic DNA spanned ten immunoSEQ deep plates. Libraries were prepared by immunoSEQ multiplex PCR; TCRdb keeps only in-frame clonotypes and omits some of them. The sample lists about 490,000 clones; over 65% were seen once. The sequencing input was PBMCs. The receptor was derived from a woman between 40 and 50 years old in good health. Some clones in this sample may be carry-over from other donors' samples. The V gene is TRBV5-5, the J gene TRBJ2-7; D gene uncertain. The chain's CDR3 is CASSLDYPYEQYF. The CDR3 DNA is TGTGCCAGCAGCTTGGATTATCCCTACGAGCAGTACTTC.